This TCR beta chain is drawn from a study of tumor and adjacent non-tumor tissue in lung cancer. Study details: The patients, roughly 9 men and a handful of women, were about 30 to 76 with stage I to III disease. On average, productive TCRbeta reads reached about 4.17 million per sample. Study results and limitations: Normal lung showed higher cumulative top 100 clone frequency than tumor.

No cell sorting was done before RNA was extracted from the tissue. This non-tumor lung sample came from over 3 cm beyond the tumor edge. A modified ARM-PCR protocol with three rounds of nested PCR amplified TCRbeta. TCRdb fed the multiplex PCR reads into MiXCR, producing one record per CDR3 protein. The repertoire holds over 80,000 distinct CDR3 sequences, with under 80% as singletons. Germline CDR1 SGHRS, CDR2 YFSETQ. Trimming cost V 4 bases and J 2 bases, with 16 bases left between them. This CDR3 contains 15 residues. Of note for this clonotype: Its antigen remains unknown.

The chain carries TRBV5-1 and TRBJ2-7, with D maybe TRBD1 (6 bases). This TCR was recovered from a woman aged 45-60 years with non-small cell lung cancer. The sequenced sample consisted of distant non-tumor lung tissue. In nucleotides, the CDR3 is TGCGCCAGCAGCCCCAGACAGGAAGGGACCTACGAGCAGTACTTC. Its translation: CASSPRQEGTYEQYF.